The sequence of this TCR beta chain was determined in a study of T cells of healthy individuals (dated by TCRdb to the late 2010s). From a lookup of the germline V gene (reference sequence), CDR1 and CDR2 are DFQATT and SNEGSKA. Including the terminal cysteine and phenylalanine, the CDR3 comprises 11 residues. The DNA shown is the 33-base CDR3, in frame from base 1. V loses 3 bases of germline sequence and J loses 10 bases, and the interval between the two ends is 10 bases. The library relied on 5' RACE. Reads for this sample came from an Illumina MiSeq. TCRdb reanalyzed the raw reads on its own, using fastp at Q25 for trimming and MiXCR for clone calling, and kept in-frame beta chains. Records with the same CDR3 protein are collapsed into one entry carrying the most frequent genes and DNA. The table for this sample lists about 96,000 distinct CDR3 sequences; 15% to 20% of them were counted only once. The ten largest make up approximately 6% of the sample.

The table lists this clonotype with a few counts. It has no known antigen specificity. No base qualities exist here, and no much larger clone lies one base off it. This chain joins TRBV20-1 to TRBJ2-1, with the identity of the D gene unclear. This receptor was obtained from a human donor in good health. The CDR3 amino acid sequence is: CSASILEEQFF. The sequenced DNA is TGCAGTGCTAGCATTCTAGAAGAGCAGTTCTTC.